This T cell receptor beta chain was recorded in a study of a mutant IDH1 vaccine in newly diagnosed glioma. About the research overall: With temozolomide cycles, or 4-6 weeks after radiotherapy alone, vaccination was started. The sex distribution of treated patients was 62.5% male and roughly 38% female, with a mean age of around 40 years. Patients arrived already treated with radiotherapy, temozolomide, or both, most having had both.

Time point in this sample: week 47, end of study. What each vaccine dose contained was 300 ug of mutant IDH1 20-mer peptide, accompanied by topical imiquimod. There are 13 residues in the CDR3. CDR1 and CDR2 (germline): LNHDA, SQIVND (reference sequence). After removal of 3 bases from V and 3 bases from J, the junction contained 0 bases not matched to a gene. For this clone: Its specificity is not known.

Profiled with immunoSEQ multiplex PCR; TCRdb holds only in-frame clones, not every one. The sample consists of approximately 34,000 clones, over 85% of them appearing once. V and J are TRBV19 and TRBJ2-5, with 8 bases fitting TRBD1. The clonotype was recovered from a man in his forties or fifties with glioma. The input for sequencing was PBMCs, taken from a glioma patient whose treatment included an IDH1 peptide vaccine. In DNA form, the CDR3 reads TGTGCCAGTAGTATGGACAGGGAAGAGACCCAGTACTTC. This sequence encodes CASSMDREETQYF.